A selection of T cell receptor beta chains follows, all from one sample in a study of T cell responses to AZD1222 COVID-19 vaccine. TCRdb's table, derived via immunoSEQ multiplex PCR, lists solely in-frame clones and lacks some. Altogether approximately 140,000 clones are present, roughly 89% being singletons, with the ten largest covering roughly 5%. The starting material was peripheral blood, obtained on day 0 of AZD1222 vaccination. The receptor set was obtained from an adult in good health. Each CDR3 is given with its conserved first and last residue. The D gene is left open where the match is weak. Only some rows state a clone size, as once, few, many or a class for expanded clones.

d_gene,j_gene,abundance,v_gene,CDR3aa,CDR3nt
NA,TRBJ2-7,NA,TRBV13,CASSLGAYKGYEQYF,TGTGCCAGCAGCTTAGGCGCCTATAAAGGCTACGAGCAGTACTTC
NA,TRBJ1-5,NA,TRBV28,CASGTTPGRMNQPQHF,TGTGCCAGCGGGACGACTCCGGGACGTATGAATCAGCCCCAGCATTTT
TRBD1,TRBJ2-5,once,TRBV5-1,CASSADRGRGETQYF,TGCGCCAGCAGCGCTGACAGGGGACGAGGAGAGACCCAGTACTTC
TRBD1,TRBJ1-5,few,TRBV28,CASSSDRLVDQPQHF,TGTGCCAGCAGCTCGGACAGGTTGGTGGATCAGCCCCAGCATTTT
TRBD1,TRBJ1-5,NA,TRBV19,CASSMEDREYQPQHF,TGTGCCAGTAGTATGGAAGACAGGGAGTACCAGCCCCAGCATTTT
NA,TRBJ2-6,NA,TRBV7-2,CASSLVRGGIGANVLTF,TGTGCCAGCAGCTTAGTCCGTGGGGGGATTGGGGCCAACGTCCTGACTTTC
NA,TRBJ2-7,NA,TRBV9,CASSPERWDTEQYF,TGTGCCAGCAGCCCCGAGCGGTGGGACACCGAGCAGTACTTC
NA,TRBJ2-1,NA,TRBV5-8,CASRVRLDFLRNNEQFF,TGTGCCAGCAGGGTGAGGTTAGACTTTCTGCGAAACAATGAGCAGTTCTTC
NA,TRBJ1-1,once,TRBV4-2,CASSPTKGNMNTEAFF,TGTGCCAGCAGCCCCACAAAAGGGAACATGAACACTGAAGCTTTCTTT
TRBD2,TRBJ2-3,NA,TRBV5-6,CASSSTSGGPPDTQYF,TGTGCCAGCAGCTCGACTAGCGGGGGACCGCCAGATACGCAGTATTTT
NA,TRBJ2-7,few,TRBV7-6,CASSLAAHFEQYF,TGTGCCAGCAGCTTAGCTGCCCATTTCGAGCAGTACTTC
TRBD2,TRBJ2-3,NA,TRBV4-2,CASSQRTSGGADTQYF,TGTGCCAGCAGCCAACGGACTAGCGGGGGGGCAGATACGCAGTATTTT
TRBD2,TRBJ2-3,NA,TRBV18,CASSPLAGATDTQYF,TGTGCCAGCTCACCTCTAGCGGGGGCAACAGATACGCAGTATTTT
NA,TRBJ2-1,NA,TRBV7-3,CASSEHRRGFRVGSYNEQFF,TGTGCCAGCAGCGAACACCGGCGGGGTTTTCGTGTTGGCTCCTACAATGAGCAGTTCTTC
NA,TRBJ1-1,NA,TRBV3-1/TRBV3-2,CASSQDLGRVAQAFF,TGTGCCAGCAGCCAAGATCTCGGCAGGGTAGCTCAAGCTTTCTTT
NA,TRBJ2-1,few,TRBV9,CASSVEGAASYNEQFF,TGTGCCAGCAGCGTAGAGGGAGCGGCCTCCTACAATGAGCAGTTCTTC
NA,TRBJ1-6,NA,TRBV7-3,CASSPIPGSPLHF,TGTGCCAGCAGTCCAATACCAGGGTCACCCCTCCACTTT
NA,TRBJ1-6,NA,TRBV3-1/TRBV3-2,CASSGPGHLDARPLHF,TGTGCCAGCAGCGGCCCGGGGCATTTGGACGCCCGACCCCTCCACTTT
TRBD1,TRBJ1-4,NA,TRBV7-2,CASSLGQGEGKLFF,TGTGCCAGCAGCTTGGGGCAGGGGGAGGGAAAACTGTTTTTT
TRBD1,TRBJ1-3,few,TRBV4-1,CASSHLGQGASGNTIYF,TGCGCCAGCAGCCACCTGGGACAGGGGGCTTCTGGAAACACCATATATTTT
NA,TRBJ2-1,NA,TRBV7-2,CASSLGIWGGNNEQFF,TGTGCCAGCAGCTTAGGCATTTGGGGGGGCAACAATGAGCAGTTCTTC
NA,TRBJ2-1,once,TRBV15,CATTKGREGSYNEQFF,TGTGCCACCACCAAAGGGCGGGAAGGTTCCTACAATGAGCAGTTCTTC
NA,TRBJ2-6,few,TRBV7-3,CASSLMGTGANVLTF,TGTGCCAGCAGCTTAATGGGAACTGGGGCCAACGTCCTGACTTTC
NA,TRBJ2-7,NA,TRBV7-2,CASSARAEQYF,TGTGCCAGCAGCGCCCGTGCGGAGCAGTACTTC
NA,TRBJ2-2,NA,TRBV4-3,CASSQDGLPTGELFF,TGCGCCAGCAGCCAGGACGGGCTACCCACCGGGGAGCTGTTTTTT
NA,TRBJ1-2,once,TRBV12-5,CASGYAGGGRDGYTF,TGTGCTAGTGGTTACGCGGGGGGAGGAAGGGATGGCTACACCTTC
NA,TRBJ2-3,NA,TRBV21-1,CASSKVKYRTDTTDTQYF,TGTGCCAGCAGCAAAGTAAAGTATAGGACAGACACCACAGATACGCAGTATTTT
TRBD1,TRBJ1-1,NA,TRBV7-8,CASSPQGWNTEAFF,TGTGCCAGCAGCCCACAGGGGTGGAACACTGAAGCTTTCTTT
TRBD2,TRBJ2-1,once,TRBV9,CASSVEGGRARHEQFF,TGTGCCAGCAGCGTAGAGGGCGGGAGGGCCCGCCATGAGCAGTTCTTC
NA,TRBJ1-4,NA,TRBV2,CASDDLLATNEKLFF,TGTGCCAGCGACGACCTTCTGGCAACTAATGAAAAACTGTTTTTT
TRBD1,TRBJ2-7,NA,TRBV7-2,CASSPPLAETGLYF,TGTGCCAGCAGCCCTCCCCTAGCCGAGACAGGGCTGTACTTC
NA,TRBJ2-5,once,TRBV11-2,CASSLGETQYF,TGTGCCAGCAGCTTAGGAGAGACCCAGTACTTC
NA,TRBJ1-6,NA,TRBV6-1,CASSERSTNNSPLHF,TGTGCCAGCAGTGAAAGGAGCACCAATAATTCACCCCTCCACTTT
NA,TRBJ1-3,NA,TRBV11-2,CASSSGSLRESSGNTIYF,TGTGCCAGCAGCTCAGGGAGCCTCAGGGAGAGCTCTGGAAACACCATATATTTT
TRBD1,TRBJ1-2,NA,TRBV27,CASSTRQGFYGYTF,TGTGCCAGCAGTACCCGACAGGGATTCTATGGCTACACCTTC
NA,TRBJ1-1,NA,TRBV24-1,CATSDPNTEAFF,TGTGCCACCAGTGACCCCAACACTGAAGCTTTCTTT
NA,TRBJ2-5,NA,TRBV6-1,CASSEGDTSQETQYF,TGTGCCAGCAGTGAAGGGGACACCTCCCAAGAGACCCAGTACTTC
NA,TRBJ1-6,NA,TRBV2,CASRPDRSSYNSPLHF,TGTGCCAGCAGACCAGACAGGAGCTCCTATAATTCACCCCTCCACTTT
NA,TRBJ2-5,NA,TRBV10-3,CAISEDGETQYF,TGTGCCATCAGTGAGGATGGGGAGACCCAGTACTTC
NA,TRBJ1-2,NA,TRBV5-4,CASTLRGDGYTF,TGTGCCAGCACCCTTAGAGGGGATGGCTACACCTTC
NA,TRBJ2-7,few,TRBV29-1,CSVRDTPYEQYF,TGCAGCGTCCGGGACACCCCGTACGAGCAGTACTTC
NA,TRBJ1-2,few,TRBV7-2,CASSAWQGHGYTF,TGTGCCAGCAGCGCTTGGCAGGGGCATGGCTACACCTTC
NA,TRBJ1-2,NA,TRBV5-1,CASSLDDGVYGYTF,TGCGCCAGCAGCTTGGATGACGGGGTTTATGGCTACACCTTC
TRBD2,TRBJ2-1,NA,TRBV7-2,CASSQGTSGLGDEQFF,TGTGCCAGCAGCCAAGGGACTAGCGGGCTGGGAGATGAGCAGTTCTTC
NA,TRBJ2-3,NA,TRBV7-8,CASSLGPAGPTDTQYF,TGTGCCAGCAGCTTAGGCCCAGCCGGGCCTACAGATACGCAGTATTTT
NA,TRBJ1-1,NA,TRBV2,CASSERETEAFF,TGTGCCAGCAGTGAGAGGGAGACTGAAGCTTTCTTT
TRBD2,TRBJ2-3,NA,TRBV14,CASSPGLAVLDTQYF,TGTGCCAGCAGCCCAGGGCTAGCGGTGCTGGATACGCAGTATTTT